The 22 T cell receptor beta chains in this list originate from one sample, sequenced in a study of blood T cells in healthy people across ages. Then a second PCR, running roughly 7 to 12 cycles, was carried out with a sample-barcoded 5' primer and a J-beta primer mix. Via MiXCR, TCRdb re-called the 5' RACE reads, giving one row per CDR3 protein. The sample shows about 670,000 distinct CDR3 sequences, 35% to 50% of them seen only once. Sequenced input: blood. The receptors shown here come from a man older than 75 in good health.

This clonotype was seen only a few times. The CDR3 DNA reads TGTGCCAGCACCATTGGCCGGACAGTGGCCTACGAGCAGTACTTC. As protein: CASTIGRTVAYEQYF. This sequence joins TRBV5-5 and TRBJ2-7, with D maybe TRBD1 (6 bases). The CDR3 has 15 residues. In germline, CDR1 is SGHKS, CDR2 YYEKEE (reference sequence). Between the trimmed V and J ends, which lost 6 bases and 2 bases, there was a span of 18 bases.

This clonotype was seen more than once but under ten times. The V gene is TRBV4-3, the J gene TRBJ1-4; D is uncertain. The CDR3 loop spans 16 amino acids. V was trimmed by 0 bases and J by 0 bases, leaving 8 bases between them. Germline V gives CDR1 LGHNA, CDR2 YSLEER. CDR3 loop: CASSQEWGATNEKLFF. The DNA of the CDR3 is TGCGCCAGCAGCCAAGAGTGGGGTGCAACTAATGAAAAACTGTTTTTT.

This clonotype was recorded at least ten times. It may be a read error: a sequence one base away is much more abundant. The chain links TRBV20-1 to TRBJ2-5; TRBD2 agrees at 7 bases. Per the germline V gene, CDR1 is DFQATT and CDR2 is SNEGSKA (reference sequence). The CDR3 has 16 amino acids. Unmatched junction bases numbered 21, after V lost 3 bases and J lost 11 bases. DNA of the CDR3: TGCAGTGCTAGTATTCAGCGGGGCCTGATTTACAATGAGCAGTACTTC. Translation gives CSASIQRGLIYNEQYF.

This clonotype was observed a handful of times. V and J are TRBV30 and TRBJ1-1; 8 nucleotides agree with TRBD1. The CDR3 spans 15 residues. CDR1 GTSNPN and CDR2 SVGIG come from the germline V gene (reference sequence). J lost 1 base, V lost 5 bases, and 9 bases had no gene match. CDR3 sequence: CAWGQGSSPNTEAFF. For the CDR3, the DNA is TGTGCCTGGGGACAGGGTTCGTCCCCGAACACTGAAGCTTTCTTT.

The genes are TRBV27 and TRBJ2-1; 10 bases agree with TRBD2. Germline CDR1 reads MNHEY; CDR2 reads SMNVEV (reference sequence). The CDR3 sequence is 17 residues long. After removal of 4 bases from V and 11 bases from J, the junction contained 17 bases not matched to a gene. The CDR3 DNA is TGTGCCAGCAGTTCGTCTAGCGGGAGTTTTACCGCTACGAAGCAGTTCTTC. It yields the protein CASSSSSGSFTATKQFF.

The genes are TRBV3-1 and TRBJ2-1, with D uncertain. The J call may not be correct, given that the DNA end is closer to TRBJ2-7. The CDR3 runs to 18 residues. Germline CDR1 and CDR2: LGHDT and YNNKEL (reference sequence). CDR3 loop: CASRERNVDLGRYNEQYF. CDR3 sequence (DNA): TGTGCCAGCAGGGAAAGAAACGTTGATCTAGGCAGATACAATGAGCAGTACTTC.

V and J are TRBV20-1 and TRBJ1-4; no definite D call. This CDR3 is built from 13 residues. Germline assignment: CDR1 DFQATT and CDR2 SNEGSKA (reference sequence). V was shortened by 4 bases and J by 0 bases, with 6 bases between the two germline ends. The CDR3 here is CSAKGPTNEKLFF. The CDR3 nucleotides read TGCAGTGCTAAAGGACCAACTAATGAAAAACTGTTTTTT.

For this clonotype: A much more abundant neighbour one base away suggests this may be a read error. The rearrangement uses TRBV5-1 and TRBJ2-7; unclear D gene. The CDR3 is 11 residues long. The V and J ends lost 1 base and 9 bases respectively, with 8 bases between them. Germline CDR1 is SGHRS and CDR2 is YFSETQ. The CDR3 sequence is CASSLLDGQYF. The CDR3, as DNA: TGCGCCAGCAGCTTGTTGGACGGGCAGTACTTC.

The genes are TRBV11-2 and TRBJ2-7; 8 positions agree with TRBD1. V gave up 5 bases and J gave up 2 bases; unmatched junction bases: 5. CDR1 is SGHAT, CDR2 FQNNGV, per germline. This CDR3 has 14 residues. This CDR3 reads CASSIGQGPYEQYF. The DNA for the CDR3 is TGTGCCAGCAGCATCGGACAGGGACCCTACGAGCAGTACTTC.

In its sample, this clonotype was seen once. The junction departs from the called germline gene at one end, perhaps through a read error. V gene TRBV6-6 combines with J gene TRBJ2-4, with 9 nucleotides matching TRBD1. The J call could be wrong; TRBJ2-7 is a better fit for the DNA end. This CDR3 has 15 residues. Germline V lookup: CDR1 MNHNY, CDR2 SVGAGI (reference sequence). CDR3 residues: CASSPGQGISYEQYF. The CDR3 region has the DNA TGCGCCAGCAGCCCGGGACAGGGAATCTCCTACGAGCAGTACTTC.

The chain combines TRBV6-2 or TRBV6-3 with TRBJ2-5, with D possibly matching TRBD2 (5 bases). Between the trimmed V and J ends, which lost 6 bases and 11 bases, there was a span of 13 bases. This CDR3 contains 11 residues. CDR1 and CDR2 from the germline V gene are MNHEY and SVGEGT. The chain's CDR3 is CASSQSGKQYF. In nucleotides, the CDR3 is TGTGCCAGCAGCCAATCCGGGAAGCAGTACTTC.

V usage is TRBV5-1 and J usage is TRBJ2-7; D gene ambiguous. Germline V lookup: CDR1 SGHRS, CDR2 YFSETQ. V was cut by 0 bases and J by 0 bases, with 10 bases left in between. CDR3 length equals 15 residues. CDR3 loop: CASSLEATSSYEQYF. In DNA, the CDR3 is TGCGCCAGCAGCTTGGAGGCCACGAGCTCCTACGAGCAGTACTTC.

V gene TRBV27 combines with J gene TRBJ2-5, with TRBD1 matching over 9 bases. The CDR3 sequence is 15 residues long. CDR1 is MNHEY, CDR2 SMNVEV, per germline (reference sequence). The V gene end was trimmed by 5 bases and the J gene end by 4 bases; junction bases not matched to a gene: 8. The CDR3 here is CASSKSDRGGETQYF. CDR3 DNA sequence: TGTGCCAGCAGTAAATCGGACAGGGGAGGAGAGACCCAGTACTTC.

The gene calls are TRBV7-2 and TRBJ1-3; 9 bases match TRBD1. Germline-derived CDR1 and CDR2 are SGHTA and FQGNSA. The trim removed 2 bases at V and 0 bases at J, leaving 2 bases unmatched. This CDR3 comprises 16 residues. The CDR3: CASSLQGQGSGNTIYF. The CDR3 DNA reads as TGTGCCAGCAGCTTACAGGGACAGGGCTCTGGAAACACCATATATTTT.

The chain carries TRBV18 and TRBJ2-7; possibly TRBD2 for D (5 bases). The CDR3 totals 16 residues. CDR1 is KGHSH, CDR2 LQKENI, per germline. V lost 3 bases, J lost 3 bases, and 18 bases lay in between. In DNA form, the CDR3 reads TGTGCCAGCTCACCTTCTGGTCAGCGGAAGGGCTACGAGCAGTACTTC. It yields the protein CASSPSGQRKGYEQYF.

The CDR3 is CASSEAGRNQPQHF. The CDR3, as DNA: TGTGCCAGCAGTGAAGCGGGTAGGAATCAGCCCCAGCATTTT. The genes are TRBV2 and TRBJ1-5, with D unclear. The length of the CDR3 is 14 residues. The V end lost 0 bases, the J end lost 4 bases, and 7 bases lay between the germline ends. Per the germline V gene, CDR1 is SNHLY and CDR2 is FYNNEI.

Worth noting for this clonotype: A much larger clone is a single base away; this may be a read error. The CDR3 region is CASSQVSSGNTVYF. For the CDR3, the DNA is TGTGCCAGTAGTCAAGTGAGCTCTGGAAACACCGTATATTTT. J is TRBJ1-3 and V is TRBV28; D is unresolved. The germline V gene encodes CDR1 MDHEN and CDR2 SYDVKM. The CDR3 sequence is 14 residues long.

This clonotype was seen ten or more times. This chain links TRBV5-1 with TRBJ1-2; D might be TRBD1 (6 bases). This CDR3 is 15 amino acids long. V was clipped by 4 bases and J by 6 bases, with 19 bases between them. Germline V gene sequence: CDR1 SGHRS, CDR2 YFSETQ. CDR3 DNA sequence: TGCGCCAGCAGCCCGGGGGACAACCGGGCGGATGGCTACACCTTC. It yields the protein CASSPGDNRADGYTF.

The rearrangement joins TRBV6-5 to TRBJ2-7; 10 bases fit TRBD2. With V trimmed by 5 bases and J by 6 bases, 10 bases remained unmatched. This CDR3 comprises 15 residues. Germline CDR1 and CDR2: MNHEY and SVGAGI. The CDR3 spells CASSRPSGRVPEQYF. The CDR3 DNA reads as TGTGCCAGCAGTCGACCAAGCGGGAGGGTCCCCGAGCAGTACTTC.

CDR3 loop: CASSLDFRDSLFHEQYF. The CDR3 coding sequence is TGCGCCAGCAGCCTAGATTTTCGGGACAGTTTATTCCACGAGCAGTACTTC. The chain combines TRBV4-1 with TRBJ2-5, with 7 nucleotides matching TRBD1. The J call may be mistaken, given a closer DNA end match to TRBJ2-7. The CDR3 spans 17 residues. Germline V gene sequence: CDR1 MGHRA, CDR2 YSYEKL.

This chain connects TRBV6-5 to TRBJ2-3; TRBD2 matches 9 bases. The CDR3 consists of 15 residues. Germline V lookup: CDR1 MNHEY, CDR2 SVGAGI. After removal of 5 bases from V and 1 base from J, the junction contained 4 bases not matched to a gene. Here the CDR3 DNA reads TGTGCCAGCAGTACCCAGCGGGGGGGCACAGATACGCAGTATTTT. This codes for CASSTQRGGTDTQYF.

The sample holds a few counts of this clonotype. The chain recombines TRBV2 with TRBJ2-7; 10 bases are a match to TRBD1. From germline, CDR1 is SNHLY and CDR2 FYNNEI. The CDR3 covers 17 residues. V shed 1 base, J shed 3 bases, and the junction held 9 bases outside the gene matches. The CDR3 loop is CASSEVRTGGFGYEQYF. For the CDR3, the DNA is TGTGCCAGCAGTGAAGTGCGGACAGGGGGATTCGGCTACGAGCAGTACTTC.